The 27 T cell receptor beta chains given below trace back to one sample, sequenced in a study of identical twins. TCRdb ran MiXCR on the 5' RACE reads and lists one entry per CDR3 protein. The data contain 500,000 or so distinct CDR3 sequences, less than 25% of them seen just once; the ten biggest clones take up roughly 0.91%. The same data also went into a second study, on T cells expressing NK-cell markers.

The sequenced sample consisted of CD4+ T cells sorted from blood. The receptors stem from a woman aged 18-29 years in good health.

This clonotype was picked up a small number of times. The chain carries TRBV5-4 and TRBJ2-1; D gene ambiguous. The CDR3 runs to 12 residues. V was clipped by 4 bases and J by 9 bases, with 11 bases between them. CDR1 is SGHNT and CDR2 is YYREEE in the germline V gene (reference sequence). CDR3 sequence reads: CASSAIDGEQFF. The DNA of the CDR3 is TGTGCCAGCAGCGCGATCGATGGTGAGCAGTTCTTC.

Only a few counts were recorded for this clonotype. The chain links TRBV5-1 to TRBJ2-2; TRBD1 is a possible D gene (6 bases). Trimming left V 3 bases short and J 0 bases short, with 12 bases between. This CDR3 comprises 16 residues. The germline gives CDR1 SGHRS, CDR2 YFSETQ. CDR3 region: CASSSGQIANTGELFF. The CDR3 DNA sequence: TGCGCCAGCAGCTCCGGACAGATCGCGAACACCGGGGAGCTGTTTTTT.

This clonotype was detected a few times. The V and J genes are TRBV15 and TRBJ2-1; D perhaps matches TRBD2 (6 bases). CDR1 LNHNV and CDR2 YYDKDF come from the germline V gene (reference sequence). Trimming cost V 4 bases and J 0 bases, with 10 bases left between them. This CDR3 comprises 15 residues. CDR3 loop: CATSTAGTSYNEQFF. In DNA, the CDR3 is TGTGCCACCAGCACCGCGGGAACCTCCTACAATGAGCAGTTCTTC.

The chain is built from TRBV6-6 and TRBJ2-5, with D uncertain. Trimming stripped 2 bases from V and 4 bases from J, with 5 bases between. The CDR3 runs to 12 residues. Germline V gene sequence: CDR1 MNHNY, CDR2 SVGAGI (reference sequence). CDR3 coding DNA: TGTGCCAGCAGTTACGGACGAGAGACCCAGTACTTC. This encodes CASSYGRETQYF.

The rearrangement links TRBV19 to TRBJ1-3; unclear D gene. Trimming shortened V by 5 bases and J by 2 bases, and 19 bases separated the two germline ends. The CDR3 totals 17 residues. Germline-derived CDR1 and CDR2 are LNHDA and SQIVND (reference sequence). CDR3 sequence reads: CASSPHRQTVTGNTIYF. CDR3 DNA sequence: TGTGCCAGTAGTCCGCACCGACAAACGGTTACTGGAAACACCATATATTTT.

The chain uses TRBV7-9 and TRBJ1-2, with TRBD1 matching over 8 bases. The CDR3 sequence is 16 residues long. The germline CDR1 and CDR2 sequences are SEHNR and FQNEAQ (reference sequence). V shed 2 bases, J shed 2 bases, and the junction held 7 bases outside the gene matches. The DNA of the CDR3 is TGTGCCAGCAGCTTAAGACAGGGGATTATCAACTATGGCTACACCTTC. Its protein product is CASSLRQGIINYGYTF. Combining the CDR3 with reference TRBV7-9 and TRBJ1-2 gives the whole variable domain DTGVSQNPRHKITKRGQNVTFRCDPISEHNRLYWYRQTLGQGPEFLTYFQNEAQLEKSRLLSDRFSAERPKGSFSTLEIQRTEQGDSAMYLCASSLRQGIINYGYTFGSGTRLTVV.

The chain links TRBV6-1 to TRBJ1-6; 8 bases agree with TRBD1. CDR3 length: 16 amino acids. V gave up 6 bases and J gave up 7 bases; unmatched junction bases: 11. CDR1 and CDR2 (germline): MNHNS, SASEGT. As DNA, the CDR3 is TGTGCCAGCAGCCGTAAAGGACAGGGTCAGAATTCACCCCTCCACTTT. This encodes CASSRKGQGQNSPLHF.

This clonotype was counted only a few times. The chain uses TRBV20-1 and TRBJ2-3, with 10 bases aligning to TRBD2. After removal of 3 bases from V and 2 bases from J, the junction contained 8 bases not matched to a gene. The CDR3 consists of 16 residues. Germline CDR1 reads DFQATT; CDR2 reads SNEGSKA (reference sequence). CDR3 residues: CSASVSSGGNTDTQYF. The CDR3 DNA sequence: TGCAGTGCTAGTGTGTCTAGCGGGGGAAACACAGATACGCAGTATTTT.

V and J are TRBV25-1 and TRBJ1-2; possibly TRBD1 for D (5 bases). Trimming removed 8 bases from V and 8 bases from J, with 18 bases in between. Germline V lookup: CDR1 MGHDK, CDR2 SYGVNS. The CDR3 spans 13 residues. The CDR3 nucleotides are TGTGCCAGCTCTCCCCGGGACCGTTTCGGCTACACCTTC. Protein: CASSPRDRFGYTF.

This clonotype has just a few counts. The chain employs TRBV20-1 and TRBJ1-1, with a possible D match to TRBD1 (6 bases). The ends were cut back, 7 bases at V and 8 bases at J, with 17 bases in the middle. This CDR3 contains 12 residues. Germline values: CDR1 DFQATT, CDR2 SNEGSKA (reference sequence). The CDR3 sequence is CSVVFTGLEAFF. CDR3 bases: TGCAGTGTCGTGTTTACAGGGTTGGAAGCTTTCTTT.

This clonotype has a handful of counts. This sequence joins TRBV20-1 and TRBJ2-2, with a tentative D call TRBD1 (6 bases). The CDR3 runs to 13 residues. The ends were cut back, 5 bases at V and 4 bases at J, with 11 bases in the middle. Looked up from germline, CDR1 is DFQATT and CDR2 is SNEGSKA (reference sequence). This chain's CDR3 is CSASTGGTGELFF. The CDR3, as DNA: TGCAGTGCTTCGACAGGTGGCACCGGGGAGCTGTTTTTT.

The J gene is TRBJ2-7, the V gene TRBV11-3; D perhaps matches TRBD1 (5 bases). The V gene's germline CDR1 is SGHNT and CDR2 YENEEA. Between the trimmed V and J ends, which lost 1 base and 7 bases, there was a span of 17 bases. This CDR3 region has 15 residues. The CDR3 DNA sequence: TGTGCCAGCAGCTTAGGGGGAACTAACAGGAAGGAGCAGTACTTC. It specifies CASSLGGTNRKEQYF.

The rearrangement links TRBV24-1 to TRBJ2-1; D unresolved. Germline lookup yields CDR1 KGHDR and CDR2 SFDVKD. The V gene lost 9 bases and the J gene lost 5 bases, with 16 bases spanning the gap. This CDR3 contains 14 residues. The CDR3 here is CATADSWEHNEQFF. The CDR3 region has the DNA TGTGCCACCGCCGACTCGTGGGAACACAATGAGCAGTTCTTC.

This clonotype was observed a handful of times. The chain combines TRBV20-1 with TRBJ1-1, with 7 bases aligning to TRBD1. Germline CDR1 DFQATT, CDR2 SNEGSKA (reference sequence). The V and J ends lost 4 bases and 0 bases, in that order; junction bases with no gene match: 8. The CDR3 runs 15 residues. CDR3 sequence: CSAKQGYFMNTEAFF. The CDR3 coding sequence is TGCAGTGCTAAACAGGGGTACTTTATGAACACTGAAGCTTTCTTT.

This clonotype was recorded a few times. Here the CDR3 DNA reads TGTGCCACCAGGGGGGAGAGCGGGAGCTACTACAATGAGCAGTTCTTC. Residues: CATRGESGSYYNEQFF. The chain uses TRBV15 and TRBJ2-1; 8 nucleotides align to TRBD2. Germline CDR1 is LNHNV and CDR2 is YYDKDF (reference sequence). With 6 bases clipped from V and 3 bases from J, the junction kept 10 bases outside the gene matches. The CDR3 has 16 residues. The complete variable domain, with remaining parts taken from reference TRBV15 and TRBJ2-1, reads DAMVIQNPRYQVTQFGKPVTLSCSQTLNHNVMYWYQQKSSQAPKLLFHYYDKDFNNEADTPDNFQSRRPNTSFCFLDIRSPGLGDTAMYLCATRGESGSYYNEQFFGPGTRLTVL.

The table lists this clonotype with a few counts. V and J are TRBV12-3 or TRBV12-4 and TRBJ2-1; 9 nucleotides align to TRBD2. The ends lost 3 bases at V and 8 bases at J; junction bases unmatched: 5. This CDR3 is 14 amino acids long. CDR3 DNA sequence: TGTGCCAGCAGTTTCCGCGGGGGGGGTCATGAGCAGTTCTTC. This sequence encodes CASSFRGGGHEQFF.

A note on this clonotype: This sequence may be a read error, since a much larger clone differs from it by one base. V and J are TRBV7-9 and TRBJ2-7, with D possibly matching TRBD2 (5 bases). Germline assignment: CDR1 SEHNR and CDR2 FQNEAQ (reference sequence). This CDR3 is built from 13 residues. In nucleotides, the CDR3 is TGTGACAGCAGCTTGTTCGGAGGCGACGAGCAGTACTTC. As protein: CDSSLFGGDEQYF.

This chain joins TRBV10-3 and TRBJ2-6; the match to TRBD2 covers 9 bases. V dropped 6 bases and J dropped 2; count of bases not matched to a gene: 5. This CDR3 spans 16 amino acids. Germline loops: CDR1 ENHRY, CDR2 SYGVKD. CDR3 DNA: TGTGCCATCAGCAAGCGGGAGGCACCTGGGGCCAACGTCCTGACTTTC. It codes for CAISKREAPGANVLTF.

The chain combines TRBV12-3 or TRBV12-4 with TRBJ2-3; 8 bases are shared with TRBD2. Trimming at V came to 3 bases and at J to 6 bases, leaving 5 bases not matched to a gene. The CDR3 is 14 residues long. The CDR3 here is CASSFGTRFDTQYF. The CDR3, as DNA: TGTGCCAGCAGTTTTGGGACTAGGTTCGATACGCAGTATTTT.

Of note for this clonotype: One end of the junction is discordant with germline, which a read error may explain. CDR3 nucleotides: TGCGCCAGTGCTGTTGGACAGGGATCCTCCGAGCAGTACTTC. Its translation is CASAVGQGSSEQYF. The J gene is TRBJ2-7, the V gene TRBV5-1; 8 positions match TRBD1. The germline V gene encodes CDR1 SGHRS and CDR2 YFSETQ. The CDR3 covers 14 residues.

This clonotype was seen more than once but under ten times. The rearrangement links TRBV3-1 to TRBJ2-7; 7 bases are shared with TRBD2. After removal of 0 bases from V and 5 bases from J, the junction contained 10 bases not matched to a gene. Germline V gives CDR1 LGHDT, CDR2 YNNKEL (reference sequence). This CDR3 contains 16 residues. This CDR3 is CASSQDGGSRRNEQYF. The CDR3 nucleotides read TGTGCCAGCAGCCAAGACGGGGGGAGTCGTAGAAACGAGCAGTACTTC.

The chain couples TRBV20-1 to TRBJ2-1; 9 bases line up with TRBD2. The CDR3 extends over 14 amino acids. Trimming at V came to 4 bases and at J to 2 bases, leaving 3 bases not matched to a gene. CDR1 is DFQATT, CDR2 SNEGSKA, per germline (reference sequence). CDR3 in amino acids: CSAKSGRTYNEQFF. CDR3 nucleotide sequence: TGCAGTGCTAAGAGCGGGAGGACCTACAATGAGCAGTTCTTC.

This clonotype was counted a few times. The rearrangement joins TRBV5-1 to TRBJ1-1; D gene unclear. Germline V gives CDR1 SGHRS, CDR2 YFSETQ. This CDR3 spans 16 amino acids. The V end was cut by 5 bases, the J end by 3 bases, with 20 bases between. The CDR3 coding sequence is TGCGCCAGCAGTCTCGCATACCTTGCTTCAGACACTGAAGCTTTCTTT. Translation: CASSLAYLASDTEAFF.

This clonotype has a count of ten or more. The chain has TRBV29-1 and TRBJ2-1, with 8 bases matching TRBD1. Trimming took 5 bases from V and 7 from J; bases not matched to a gene: 10. The germline V gene encodes CDR1 SQVTM and CDR2 ANQGSEA. CDR3 length equals 14 residues. The CDR3 sequence: CSVTDREISNEQFF. CDR3 bases: TGCAGCGTTACGGACAGGGAAATCTCAAATGAGCAGTTCTTC.

There are a few counts of this clonotype. In DNA, the CDR3 is TGTGCCAGCAGTTTAAGCCATGAGCAGTTCTTC. Its protein product is CASSLSHEQFF. The chain has TRBV12-3 or TRBV12-4 and TRBJ2-1; D is undetermined. Trimming shortened V by 2 bases and J by 8 bases, and 4 bases separated the two germline ends. This CDR3 region has 11 residues.

The V gene is TRBV6-1, the J gene TRBJ2-1; TRBD2 agrees at 9 bases. The CDR3 spans 14 residues. In germline, CDR1 is MNHNS, CDR2 SASEGT. V was clipped by 6 bases and J by 7 bases; unmatched bases: 7. The CDR3 nucleotides are TGTGCCAGCAGGGCAGCGGGGGGAAAGAATGAGCAGTTCTTC. Translation: CASRAAGGKNEQFF.

CDR3 in DNA: TGCAGTGCTAGAAACGGGGGGAGCACCGGGGAGCTGTTTTTT. Translated: CSARNGGSTGELFF. V usage is TRBV20-1 and J usage is TRBJ2-2, with 7 positions matching TRBD2. Unmatched junction bases numbered 4, after V lost 2 bases and J lost 4 bases. Germline V gene data show CDR1 as DFQATT and CDR2 as SNEGSKA (reference sequence). This CDR3 spans 14 amino acids.